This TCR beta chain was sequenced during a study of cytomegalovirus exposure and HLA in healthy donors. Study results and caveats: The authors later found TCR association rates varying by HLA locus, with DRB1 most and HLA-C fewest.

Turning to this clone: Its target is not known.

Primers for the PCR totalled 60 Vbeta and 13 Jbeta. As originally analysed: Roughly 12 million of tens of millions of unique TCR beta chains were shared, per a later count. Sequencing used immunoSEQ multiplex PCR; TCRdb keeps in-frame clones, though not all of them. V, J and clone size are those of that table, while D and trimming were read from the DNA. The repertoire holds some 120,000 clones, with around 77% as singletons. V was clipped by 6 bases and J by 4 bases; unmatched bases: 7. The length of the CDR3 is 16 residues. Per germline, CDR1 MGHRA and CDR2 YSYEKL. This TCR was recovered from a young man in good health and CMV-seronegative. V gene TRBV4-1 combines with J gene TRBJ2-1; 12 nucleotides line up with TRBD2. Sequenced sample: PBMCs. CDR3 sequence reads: CASSRGLAGLYNEQFF. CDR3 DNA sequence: TGCGCCAGCAGTCGGGGACTAGCGGGTTTATACAATGAGCAGTTCTTC.